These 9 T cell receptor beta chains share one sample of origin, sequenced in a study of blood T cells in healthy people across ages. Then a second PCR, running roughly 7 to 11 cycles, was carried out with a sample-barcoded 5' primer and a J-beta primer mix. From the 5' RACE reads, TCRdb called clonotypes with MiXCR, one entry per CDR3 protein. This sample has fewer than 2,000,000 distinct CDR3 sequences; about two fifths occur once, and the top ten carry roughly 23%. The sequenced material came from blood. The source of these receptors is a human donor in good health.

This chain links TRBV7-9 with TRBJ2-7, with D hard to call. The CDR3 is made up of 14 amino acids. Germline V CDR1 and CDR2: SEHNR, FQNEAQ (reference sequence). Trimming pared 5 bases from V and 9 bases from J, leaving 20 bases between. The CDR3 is CASSPHASARTQYF. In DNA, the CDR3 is TGTGCCAGCAGCCCCCACGCGTCAGCTAGAACGCAGTACTTC.

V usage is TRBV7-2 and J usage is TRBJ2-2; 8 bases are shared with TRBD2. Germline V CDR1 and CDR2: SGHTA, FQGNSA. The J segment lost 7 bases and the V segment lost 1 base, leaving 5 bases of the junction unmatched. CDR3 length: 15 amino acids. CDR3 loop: CASSLERGFVGELFF. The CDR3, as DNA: TGTGCCAGCAGCTTAGAGCGGGGGTTTGTCGGGGAGCTGTTTTTT.

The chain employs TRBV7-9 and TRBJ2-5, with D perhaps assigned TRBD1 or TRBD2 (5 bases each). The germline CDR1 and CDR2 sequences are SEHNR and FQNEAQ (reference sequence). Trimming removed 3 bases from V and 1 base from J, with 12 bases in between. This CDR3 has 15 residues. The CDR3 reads CASSFPWGTQETQYF. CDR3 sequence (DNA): TGTGCCAGCAGCTTTCCCTGGGGGACCCAAGAGACCCAGTACTTC.

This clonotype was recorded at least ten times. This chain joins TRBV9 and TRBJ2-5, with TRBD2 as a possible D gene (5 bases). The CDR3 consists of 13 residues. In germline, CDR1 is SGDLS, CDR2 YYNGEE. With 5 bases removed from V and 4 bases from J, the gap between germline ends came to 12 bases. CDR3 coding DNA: TGTGCCAGCAGTTGGACCAGCGGAGAGACCCAGTACTTC. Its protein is CASSWTSGETQYF. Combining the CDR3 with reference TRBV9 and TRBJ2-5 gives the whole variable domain DSGVTQTPKHLITATGQRVTLRCSPRSGDLSVYWYQQSLDQGLQFLIQYYNGEERAKGNILERFSAQQFPDLHSELNLSSLELGDSALYFCASSWTSGETQYFGPGTRLLVL.

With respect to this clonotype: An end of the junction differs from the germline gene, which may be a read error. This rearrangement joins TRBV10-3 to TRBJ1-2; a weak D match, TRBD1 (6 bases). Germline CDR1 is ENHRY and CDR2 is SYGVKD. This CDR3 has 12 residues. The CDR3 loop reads CAVSVAGDGYTF. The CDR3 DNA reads TGTGCCGTCAGCGTAGCAGGGGATGGCTACACCTTC.

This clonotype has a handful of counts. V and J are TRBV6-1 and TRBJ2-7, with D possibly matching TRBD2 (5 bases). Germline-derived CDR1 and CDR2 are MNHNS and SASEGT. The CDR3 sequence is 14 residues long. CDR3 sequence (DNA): TGTGCAGCAGAAGATGAGGGATGGAGCTACGAGCAGTACTTC. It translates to CAAEDEGWSYEQYF.

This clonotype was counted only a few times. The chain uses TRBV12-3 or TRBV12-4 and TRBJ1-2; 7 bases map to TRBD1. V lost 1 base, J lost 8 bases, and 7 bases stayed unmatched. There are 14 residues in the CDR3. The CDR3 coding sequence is TGTGCCAGCAGTTTAGATCCAGGGGGAGTGGGCTACACCTTC. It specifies CASSLDPGGVGYTF.

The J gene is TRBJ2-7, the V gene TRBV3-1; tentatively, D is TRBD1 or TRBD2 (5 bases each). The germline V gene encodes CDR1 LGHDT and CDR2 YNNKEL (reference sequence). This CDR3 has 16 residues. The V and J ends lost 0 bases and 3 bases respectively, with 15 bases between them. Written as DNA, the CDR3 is TGTGCCAGCAGCCAAGAGATTGGGACGGCCGACTACGAGCAGTACTTC. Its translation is CASSQEIGTADYEQYF.

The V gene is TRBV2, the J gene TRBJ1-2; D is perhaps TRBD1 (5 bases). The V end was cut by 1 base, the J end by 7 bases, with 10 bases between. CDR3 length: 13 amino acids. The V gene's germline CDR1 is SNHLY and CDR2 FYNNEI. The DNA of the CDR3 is TGTGCCAGCAGTGAAGAATCAGGGTCTGGCTACACCTTC. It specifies CASSEESGSGYTF. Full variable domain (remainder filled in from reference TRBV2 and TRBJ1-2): EPEVTQTPSHQVTQMGQEVILRCVPISNHLYFYWYRQILGQKVEFLVSFYNNEISEKSEIFDDQFSVERPDGSNFTLKIRSTKLEDSAMYFCASSEESGSGYTFGSGTRLTVV.